This T cell receptor beta chain comes out of a study of cytomegalovirus exposure and HLA in healthy donors listed by TCRdb under 2017. Regarding the complete study: According to an earlier analysis of several hundred of the donors, about 180 million T cells yielded over 100 million unique TCR beta sequences and 250 to 350 Gb of sequence data. HLA typing included class I and class II loci at four-digit resolution. Alongside the repertoire data, information on donor age, sex, ethnicity and CMV serostatus was compiled. To predict cytomegalovirus infection status, the study combined high-throughput TCR immunosequencing, statistical association of individual TCRs with disease status, and machine learning. A later genetic analysis took genome-wide SNP genotypes for about 60% of the roughly 670 donors and used that subset as a discovery cohort. An earlier analysis of some 600 of the donors applied high-throughput TCR beta sequencing to assess whether each TCR beta V gene segment acted as functional or pseudogenic. Typing coverage differed by locus: A, B, C, DRB1 and DQB1 were typed in roughly 620-640 donors, DQA1 in about 550, DPA1 in some 600, and DPB1 in around 490. A later analysis re-examined previously published TCR beta repertoires from around 670 donors and added high-resolution HLA genotyping to investigate patterns of TCR occurrence. Of the 398 genotyped donors, about 80% fell in the genetic ancestry cluster associated with self-reported Caucasian donors. The study aimed to test whether cataloging public T cell receptors could reveal signatures of past pathogen exposure. Every discovery cohort repertoire had been produced on one sequencing platform. An early release covering roughly 640 HLA-typed donors comprised 300 to 350 gigabases of sequencing data and roughly 86 million unique TCR sequences. In addition to the first cohort of 666 subjects, a separate validation cohort of about 120 different subjects was used. The study profiled the T cell repertoires of some 610 subjects by immunosequencing and related them to cytomegalovirus serostatus. Among roughly 400 genotyped donors of the cohort, an average of roughly 230,000 unique TCR beta nucleotide sequences was sequenced per donor, of which about 19% were non-productive. Five DR-DQ haplotypes were treated as single units for association and clustering because of strong linkage in the cohort. Rather than drawing on any new phenotypic data, the later analysis identified candidate immune exposures from TCR beta sequences and the way those sequences occurred across donors. Study-wide findings and limitations: According to a later analysis, TCR association rates differed among HLA loci, with DRB1 alleles showing the most associated TCRs and HLA-C alleles showing the fewest. Only TCR beta chains were sequenced in this cohort, and the absence of alpha or paired-chain data limited detectable features. HLA typing was unavailable for some donors at each locus, so association tests used only the typed subset. At a false discovery rate of 0.05, a later analysis linked 16,951 TCR beta sequences to specific HLA alleles. An earlier analysis of several hundred of the donors showed that most TCR beta V segments appeared in productive rearrangements either about 87% or about 30% of the time, which broadly matched IMGT annotations. The study gave a list of 150 to 200 TCR beta chains associated with cytomegalovirus. A later genetic analysis reported fewer N-insertions in productive TCRs among donors in an Asian-associated ancestry cluster than the 666-donor mean. A later analysis reported that several top co-occurrence clusters appeared linked to parvovirus B19, influenza, CMV and Epstein-Barr virus. A few of the identified cytomegalovirus-associated TCR beta chains were confirmed in vitro to be specific for cytomegalovirus antigens. It was suggested by the authors that the approach could potentially be generalized to other disease states and immunological phenotypes. Cytomegalovirus status was reported to be diagnosed by the classifier with high specificity and sensitivity in both the original and validation cohorts. The 87-base-pair reads could not distinguish some IMGT-functional V segments, including TRBV6-2 and TRBV6-3, so those segments were excluded. In a later analysis, most CMV-associated TCR beta chains were found to appear HLA-restricted, with HLA associations seemingly driven largely by CMV exposure. Across donors, most TCR sequences were observed very rarely, whereas some public TCRs were present in many individuals. A further reported finding was that TCR beta sequences accurately predicted the HLA-A and HLA-B alleles for most subjects in the first cohort. Linkage disequilibrium might explain the correlated functional status among segregating V segments, but an unknown experimental factor could not be ruled out. In a later genetic analysis, a missense DCLRE1C variant was associated with V-gene and J-gene trimming of TCR beta chains, and the association was replicated in an independent cohort. The earlier analysis of 587 of the donors excluded fewer than 20 rarely observed V segments, including chromosome 9 orphons, because counts were too low. CMV serostatus was the only immune exposure information available for the cohort. The presence/absence analyses assumed that sequencing depth was roughly uniform across donors, and that assumption may not be true. A later analysis found that HLA-associated TCR beta chains were more clonally expanded and had lower generation probabilities than equally common non-associated chains. The sequencing pipeline was judged likely to have produced a cluster of highly shared sequence variants as a technical artifact. Assigning TCR associations to individual alleles was difficult when HLA alleles, especially DR and DQ, strongly co-occurred.

Including cysteine and phenylalanine, the CDR3 has 16 amino acids. Kept here is only the CDR3 DNA, which spans 48 bases and is read in frame from base 1. Germline trimming: 3 bases from V, 3 bases from J; junction bases outside gene matches: 8. The CDR1 and CDR2 encoded by the germline V gene (reference sequence) are LNHNV and YYDKDF. The cohort comprised several hundred healthy bone marrow donors. At the time of sampling, every cohort member was nominally healthy, though immune exposures that went unrecorded were likely present. The donor tested CMV seropositive and was one of the 289 seropositive cohort members. Each donor provided a peripheral blood sample, and peripheral blood mononuclear cells were used for TCR beta sequencing. Genomic DNA was extracted from the blood cell samples with the Qiagen DNeasy Blood Extraction Kit. Concerning this clone itself: Its antigen is unknown. Base qualities were left out, and no much larger clone turns up one base away.

The library came from the immunoSEQ multiplex PCR assay. A mixture of 60 forward primers for TCR Vbeta segments and 13 reverse primers for TCR Jbeta segments was used in the multiplex PCR. Amplification of the CDR3 region of rearranged TCR beta genes was performed with a multiplex PCR assay on genomic DNA. The amplified TCR beta libraries were sequenced on the Illumina HiSeq System as 87-base-pair reads. As for the original processing: A later analysis tallied about 77 million unique TCR beta chains across the 666 repertoires, and approximately 9.9 million of those chains were shared by two or more donors. A nearest-neighbor algorithm error-corrected the raw reads and collapsed the reads into unique sequences, merging closely related sequences to remove PCR and sequencing errors. V, D and J gene segments were assigned by aligning CDR3 sequences to IMGT reference sequences. For a sequence to be retained, a match of at least six nucleotides to both a V gene segment and a J gene segment was required. Rearrangements were called productive when the CDR3 lacked stop codons and stayed in frame with V and J; all others were non-productive. CDR3 was defined by IMGT convention, running from the second conserved V-encoded cysteine to the conserved J-encoded phenylalanine. Sequences without an unambiguous match to a single V gene segment were excluded from the earlier analysis of almost 600 of the donors. An earlier analysis of under 750 of the donors called V segments functional above 56.7% productive rearrangements and segregating when the between-donor standard deviation exceeded 5%. To diagnose cytomegalovirus status from the catalog of TCR beta chain sequences, a statistical classification framework was built. A later analysis assigned V and J genes by comparing TCR nucleotide sequences with IMGT/GENE-DB human TR gene sequences. In a later analysis, CDR3 sequences and most-parsimonious VDJ recombination scenarios were assigned using the TCRdist pipeline. In a later analysis, each TCR beta chain was defined by its CDR3 amino acid sequence together with its V-gene family, and reads without a unique V-gene family were excluded. As a way to deal with suspected cross-contamination and a sequencing artifact, a later analysis dropped roughly 620 nucleotide sequences that were highly shared and had low generation probability. A later analysis calculated a clonal expansion index for each public chain from normalized within-repertoire ranks of inferred template counts. In a later analysis, generation probabilities were computed with a VDJ recombination model fitted to out-of-frame rearrangements, and the resulting probabilities were checked against IGoR. In a later analysis, TCR-TCR, TCR-HLA and TCR-CMV co-occurrence was scored with hypergeometric tests, and a repertoire-size bias correction was applied to TCR pairs. In a later analysis, false discovery rates were estimated by permuting HLA or CMV assignments 20 times. In a later analysis, co-occurring TCRs were grouped with DBSCAN, and TCRdist sequence similarity was added when clustering was performed within HLA-allele-positive subsets. For co-occurrence clustering, repertoires with fewer than 30,000 or more than 120,000 public chains were excluded, along with a handful of repertoires with anomalous nucleotide sharing. TCRdb limited this immuneACCESS table to in-frame rearrangements with V and J called. A share of clones is missing; checked studies link under half to unresolved V genes, and the rest is unexplained. The D gene and trimming were derived from the DNA, and the V and J assignments and clone size from that table. The sample includes roughly 80,000 clones, with 75% to 85% observed a single time. The biggest ten clones account for under 3.5% of the sample.

The chain joins TRBV15 to TRBJ1-5, with 7 junctional bases fitting TRBD1. This sequence originates from a man aged 50 to 60 in good health and CMV-seropositive. The material sequenced was PBMCs. DNA sequence: TGTGCCACCAGCAGGGGCACGGGACAGAACAATCAGCCCCAGCATTTT. Translated, this is CATSRGTGQNNQPQHF.